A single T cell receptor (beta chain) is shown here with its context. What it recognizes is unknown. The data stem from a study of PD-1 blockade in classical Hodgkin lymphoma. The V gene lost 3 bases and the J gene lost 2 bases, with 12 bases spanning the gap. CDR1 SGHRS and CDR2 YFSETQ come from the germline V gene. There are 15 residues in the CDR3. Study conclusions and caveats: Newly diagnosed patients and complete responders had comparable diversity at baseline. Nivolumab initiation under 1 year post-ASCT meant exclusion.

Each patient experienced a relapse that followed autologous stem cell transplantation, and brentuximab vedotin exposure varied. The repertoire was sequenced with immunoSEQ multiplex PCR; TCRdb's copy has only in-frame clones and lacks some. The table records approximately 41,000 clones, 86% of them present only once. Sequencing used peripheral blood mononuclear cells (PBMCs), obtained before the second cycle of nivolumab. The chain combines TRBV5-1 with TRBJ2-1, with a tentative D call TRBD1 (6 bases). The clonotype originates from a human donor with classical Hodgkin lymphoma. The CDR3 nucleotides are TGCGCCAGCAGCTCCGGGACAAGCCCCTACAATGAGCAGTTCTTC. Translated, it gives CASSSGTSPYNEQFF.